This T cell receptor (beta chain) is drawn from a study of regulatory T cells in long-lasting Graves disease (dated by TCRdb to the early 2020s). A note on the overall study: Newly diagnosed Graves' disease patients had taken antithyroid drugs for less than 3 months. Persistent Graves' disease patients were compared with newly diagnosed Graves' disease patients by peripheral blood TCR sequencing and RNA sequencing. The study took place in China and was registered as a clinical trial. A total of some 35 samples underwent TCR sequencing: some 13 from persistent and some 20 from newly diagnosed Graves' disease patients. What the authors observed across the whole study: Sequencing and analysis were restricted to the TCR beta chain. The small sample size was acknowledged by the authors as a limitation that may reduce accuracy. Compared with newly diagnosed patients, patients with persistent Graves' disease had lower TCR Shannon entropy and fewer highly expanded clones, which suggests clonal expansion. A larger number of public clonotypes was shared among persistent patients (approximately 3,000) than among newly diagnosed patients (around 970). Only peripheral blood was studied, because thyroid tissue, the primary lesion, was inaccessible. TRBV28, TRBJ1-2 and TRBJ2-5 were preferentially used in persistent disease, while TRBV20-1 and TRBJ2-1 were favored in newly diagnosed disease.

From cysteine to phenylalanine, the CDR3 is 14 amino acids long. The read is trimmed to its CDR3 DNA, 42 bases read in frame from base 1. The V end gives up 3 bases and the J end 1 base, leaving 3 bases in the junction not matched to a gene. CDR1 SGDLS and CDR2 YYNGEE are derived from the germline V gene. Regarding this clonotype: Which antigen it targets is not known. No qualities accompany the bases; no much larger clone lies one base away.

The method was multiplex PCR. TCRdb lists the instrument as Illumina HiSeq 4000. TCR beta libraries were built with iRepertoire HTBI primers and Arm-PCR amplification of CDR3 regions. Before sequencing, the PCR products went through gel purification. In the original analysis: A total of 62 TRBV and 14 TRBJ segments were identified across samples and were used for gene usage analysis of CDR3 amino acid clonotypes. COPE and FqMerger were used to merge filtered high-quality paired reads into contigs. BLAST was used to align contigs to IMGT TRBV, TRBD and TRBJ reference genes, with CDR3 defined following IMGT. Clonotypes above 0.1% frequency were classified as highly expanded clones. Repertoire diversity was measured by Shannon entropy, and V-J evenness by the Gini coefficient. Clonotypes shared by more than one individual were considered public. The public reads were run again by TCRdb, first through fastp at Q25 and then through MiXCR, and only productive beta chains were kept. Here each entry gathers all rows of one CDR3 protein and keeps the most common genes and DNA. The V and J calls shown here were made by TCRdb, not taken from the authors' results. The table for this sample lists around 230,000 distinct CDR3 sequences; about 18% of them were counted only once. The ten largest clonotypes hold around 20% of the sample.

The label giving this sample's time point can be read as: newly diagnosed GD, antithyroid drugs for less than 3 months. For both TCR sequencing and RNA sequencing, RNA was extracted from PBMCs in TRIzol. The diagnosis of Graves' disease was made according to American Thyroid Association guidelines. Patients were recruited from an endocrinology department in Xi'an, China. From each patient, around 9.3 milliliters of peripheral blood was collected into an EDTA anticoagulant tube. Ficoll Paque Plus density gradient separation was used to isolate PBMCs, and no further T cell sorting was performed. RNA quality was checked with an Agilent 2100 Bioanalyzer and agarose gel, and concentration with a NanoDrop 2000.

The sequence joins TRBV9 to TRBJ2-5; 7 of the junction bases match TRBD2. Sequenced here: peripheral blood mononuclear cells (PBMCs), sampled at new diagnosis, from a patient treated with antithyroid drugs. This sequence originates from a female donor with Graves disease. The base sequence is TGTGCCAGCAGCGCCAGCGGGACCCAAGAGACCCAGTACTTC. It codes for CASSASGTQETQYF.